This T cell receptor beta chain was retrieved from a study of T cell repertoires in cytomegalovirus infection. The CDR3 has 16 residues. The V segment lost 5 bases and the J segment 9 bases; nucleotides outside the gene matches: 15. The V gene's germline CDR1 is SGHTA and CDR2 FQGNSA. TCRdb passed the reads through MiXCR, listing each CDR3 protein once. Of under 850,000 distinct CDR3 sequences listed, about 40% are singletons. The V and J genes are TRBV7-2 and TRBJ2-1, with 8 nucleotides matching TRBD2. The sequence derives from a human donor in good health (CMV status not recorded). Some clones in this sample may be carry-over from other donors' samples. Sequencing used PBMCs. The CDR3 is CASSPLAGTVGSEQFF. CDR3 sequence (DNA): TGTGCCAGCAGCCCGTTAGCGGGAACGGTCGGGAGTGAGCAGTTCTTC.